The 29 T cell receptor beta chains presented below share a single source sample, sequenced in a study of cytomegalovirus exposure and HLA in healthy donors. The PCR made use of 60 Vbeta and 13 Jbeta primers. Some clones are missing from TCRdb's copy, which holds only in-frame ones; the method was immunoSEQ multiplex PCR. The sample lists about 100,000 clones; roughly 80% were seen once. Sequenced: PBMCs. Receptor source: a man in his forties in good health and CMV-seropositive.

This clone occurred a few times. The rearrangement links TRBV6-5 to TRBJ2-7, with D perhaps TRBD1 (6 bases). V was trimmed by 5 bases and J by 6 bases, leaving 17 bases between them. The CDR3 runs 14 residues. The V gene's germline CDR1 is MNHEY and CDR2 SVGAGI. This chain's CDR3 is CASSGETRGREQYF. The CDR3 DNA reads as TGTGCCAGCAGTGGAGAAACCAGGGGTCGCGAGCAGTACTTC.

The chain couples TRBV2 to TRBJ1-1; D remains unclear. Trimming cost V 2 bases and J 0 bases, with 7 bases left between them. CDR1 SNHLY and CDR2 FYNNEI come from the germline V gene. This CDR3 has 14 amino acids. CDR3 bases: TGTGCCAGCAGTGAAATACTGATGAACACTGAAGCTTTCTTT. This encodes CASSEILMNTEAFF.

This rearrangement joins TRBV7-2 to TRBJ2-7, with a tentative D call TRBD2 (5 bases). Trimming removed 5 bases at V and 0 bases at J, with 14 bases between. The CDR3 has 15 amino acids. Per the germline V gene, CDR1 is SGHTA and CDR2 is FQGNSA. The CDR3 protein is CASSPALSGSYEQYF. The CDR3 nucleotides read TGTGCCAGCAGCCCCGCATTGAGCGGCTCCTACGAGCAGTACTTC.

The chain couples TRBV4-1 to TRBJ2-6; TRBD2 might be the D (6 bases). The CDR3 sequence is 17 residues long. Germline lookup yields CDR1 MGHRA and CDR2 YSYEKL. Trimming removed 3 bases at V and 4 bases at J, with 16 bases between. CDR3 nucleotides: TGCGCCAGCAGCCAGAGTGGAGGGGCGAGCGGGGCCAACGTCCTGACTTTC. It is translated as CASSQSGGASGANVLTF.

The rearrangement links TRBV28 to TRBJ1-3, with D perhaps TRBD1 (5 bases). Germline V gene data show CDR1 as MDHEN and CDR2 as SYDVKM. This CDR3 is 14 amino acids long. V lost 3 bases and J 4 bases, leaving 10 bases between the germline ends. Here the CDR3 reads CASSFQGYGNTIYF. CDR3 nucleotide sequence: TGTGCCAGCAGTTTTCAGGGATACGGAAACACCATATATTTT.

The V gene is TRBV2, the J gene TRBJ1-4; TRBD1 matches at 7 bases. Germline V gives CDR1 SNHLY, CDR2 FYNNEI. V dropped 3 bases and J dropped 5; count of bases not matched to a gene: 9. CDR3 length equals 16 residues. The CDR3 DNA reads as TGTGCCAGCAGTGATTTCTCGGCAGGGGGAAATGAAAAACTGTTTTTT. Protein: CASSDFSAGGNEKLFF.

The rearrangement joins TRBV27 to TRBJ1-6, with 8 bases matching TRBD1. Germline trimming cut 5 bases from V and 6 bases from J; bases unmatched to any gene: 9. The CDR3 spans 16 residues. Germline loops: CDR1 MNHEY, CDR2 SMNVEV (reference sequence). In DNA, the CDR3 is TGTGCCAGCAGTGACCCCGGACAGGGCCGTAATTCACCCCTCCACTTT. Its translation: CASSDPGQGRNSPLHF.

V usage is TRBV5-1 and J usage is TRBJ2-2, with a possible D match to TRBD1 (5 bases). CDR1 and CDR2 from the germline V gene are SGHRS and YFSETQ. The CDR3 runs 16 residues. With 0 bases removed from V and 1 base from J, the gap between germline ends came to 10 bases. The CDR3 loop is CASSLGGGRNTGELFF. The CDR3 DNA sequence: TGCGCCAGCAGCTTGGGGGGCGGCAGGAACACCGGGGAGCTGTTTTTT. Complete variable domain (other parts from reference TRBV5-1 and TRBJ2-2): KAGVTQTPRYLIKTRGQQVTLSCSPISGHRSVSWYQQTPGQGLQFLFEYFSETQRNKGNFPGRFSGRQFSNSRSEMNVSTLELGDSALYLCASSLGGGRNTGELFFGEGSRLTVL.

The V gene is TRBV5-6, the J gene TRBJ2-1, with TRBD2 as a possible D gene (5 bases). Germline CDR1 and CDR2: SGHDT and YYEEEE. With 4 bases removed from V and 4 bases from J, the gap between germline ends came to 15 bases. The CDR3 loop spans 15 amino acids. DNA for the CDR3: TGTGCCAGCAGCGCCGCAGTAGCGCCTTACAATGAGCAGTTCTTC. Protein product: CASSAAVAPYNEQFF. Based on the CDR3 plus reference TRBV5-6 and TRBJ2-1, the full variable domain is DAGVTQSPTHLIKTRGQQVTLRCSPKSGHDTVSWYQQALGQGPQFIFQYYEEEERQRGNFPDRFSGHQFPNYSSELNVNALLLGDSALYLCASSAAVAPYNEQFFGPGTRLTVL.

J is TRBJ2-3 and V is TRBV5-8; the match to TRBD2 covers 9 bases. The CDR3 totals 14 residues. Germline V gives CDR1 SGHTS, CDR2 YDEGEE. The junction had 3 bases not matched to a gene; V was cut back by 5 bases and J by 2 bases. CDR3 sequence reads: CASSSSGATDTQYF. The CDR3, as DNA: TGTGCCAGCAGTTCTAGCGGGGCCACAGATACGCAGTATTTT. Full variable domain (rest looked up from reference TRBV5-8 and TRBJ2-3): EAGVTQSPTHLIKTRGQQATLRCSPISGHTSVYWYQQALGLGLQFLLWYDEGEERNRGNFPPRFSGRQFPNYSSELNVNALELEDSALYLCASSSSGATDTQYFGPGTRLTVL.

The genes are TRBV19 and TRBJ1-3; D is uncertain. In germline, CDR1 is LNHDA, CDR2 SQIVND (reference sequence). Trimming took off 6 bases at V and 0 bases at J, with 12 bases between the two ends. This CDR3 comprises 15 residues. CDR3 coding DNA: TGTGCCAGTAGGACCTTACAGAGCTCTGGAAACACCATATATTTT. It encodes CASRTLQSSGNTIYF.

The chain links TRBV7-2 to TRBJ2-5, with TRBD2 identical over 10 bases. The CDR3 spans 18 residues. Germline V lookup: CDR1 SGHTA, CDR2 FQGNSA. Unmatched junction bases numbered 13, after V lost 1 base and J lost 5 bases. As DNA, the CDR3 is TGTGCCAGCAGCTTAGGGAGACTAGCGGGTGGGATCCGGGAGACCCAGTACTTC. Residues: CASSLGRLAGGIRETQYF.

The chain joins TRBV11-2 to TRBJ2-5, with 9 bases aligning to TRBD2. V lost 4 bases, J lost 4 bases, and 13 bases stayed unmatched. CDR1 SGHAT and CDR2 FQNNGV come from the germline V gene. CDR3 length: 17 residues. DNA for the CDR3: TGTGCCAGCAGCTCTCTTGTAGCGGGAGTGAAAGGAGAGACCCAGTACTTC. Protein sequence: CASSSLVAGVKGETQYF.

V is TRBV2 and J is TRBJ2-4; 8 bases agree with TRBD1. V lost 6 bases to trimming and J lost 3 bases; unmatched junction nucleotides: 10. This CDR3 has 16 amino acids. Germline V CDR1 and CDR2: SNHLY, FYNNEI. The chain's CDR3 is CASSATGAFGKNIQYF. CDR3 coding DNA: TGTGCCAGCAGCGCGACAGGGGCATTTGGCAAAAACATTCAGTACTTC.

The chain is built from TRBV4-1 and TRBJ1-6; 9 nucleotides agree with TRBD1. Germline V gives CDR1 MGHRA, CDR2 YSYEKL. CDR3 length: 16 amino acids. V trimming: 0 bases; J trimming: 10 bases; junction bases outside the gene matches: 7. This CDR3 is CASSQDSRQGDSPLHF. DNA of the CDR3: TGCGCCAGCAGCCAAGATTCCAGACAGGGGGACTCACCCCTCCACTTT.

V gene TRBV2 combines with J gene TRBJ1-2; D may be TRBD1 (5 bases). Trimming removed 6 bases at V and 3 bases at J, with 17 bases between. Germline CDR1 SNHLY, CDR2 FYNNEI. The CDR3 extends over 15 amino acids. The CDR3 sequence is CASSPGRTRHYGYTF. DNA for the CDR3: TGTGCCAGCAGCCCGGGACGGACTAGGCACTATGGCTACACCTTC.

This chain connects TRBV23-1 to TRBJ2-7; TRBD1 matches 9 bases. TRBV23-1 is classed as an ORF, of uncertain function. V gave up 3 bases and J gave up 4 bases; unmatched junction bases: 13. There are 17 residues in the CDR3. CDR3 coding DNA: TGCGCCAGCAGTCAGGGCGCCCGGGACAGGGTAAAATACGAGCAGTACTTC. It codes for CASSQGARDRVKYEQYF.

This clone turned up a few times. The J gene is TRBJ1-2, the V gene TRBV10-3; 8 positions agree with TRBD1. CDR3 length: 13 residues. Trimming cost V 6 bases and J 6 bases; bases outside gene matches: 6. CDR1 is ENHRY, CDR2 SYGVKD, per germline. Written as DNA, the CDR3 is TGTGCCATCAGCGGACAGGGAGTCAATGGCTACACCTTC. Its translation is CAISGQGVNGYTF.

This chain connects TRBV5-1 to TRBJ2-5, with a tentative D call TRBD1 (6 bases). Per germline, CDR1 SGHRS and CDR2 YFSETQ. Trimming shortened V by 7 bases and J by 1 base, and 14 bases separated the two germline ends. The CDR3 contains 14 residues. The CDR3: CASGTRLGQETQYF. As DNA, the CDR3 is TGCGCCAGCGGGACACGTTTGGGCCAAGAGACCCAGTACTTC. The variable domain in full, completed from reference TRBV5-1 and TRBJ2-5, reads KAGVTQTPRYLIKTRGQQVTLSCSPISGHRSVSWYQQTPGQGLQFLFEYFSETQRNKGNFPGRFSGRQFSNSRSEMNVSTLELGDSALYLCASGTRLGQETQYFGPGTRLLVL.

The rearrangement uses TRBV2 and TRBJ1-2; 7 nucleotides agree with TRBD1. The V gene end was trimmed by 6 bases and the J gene end by 2 bases; junction bases not matched to a gene: 6. The length of the CDR3 is 14 residues. The germline V gene encodes CDR1 SNHLY and CDR2 FYNNEI. The CDR3 loop reads CASRGLDRNYGYTF. CDR3 coding DNA: TGTGCCAGCAGGGGACTGGACAGGAACTATGGCTACACCTTC.

The gene calls are TRBV5-1 and TRBJ2-3; 7 bases agree with TRBD2. The germline V gene encodes CDR1 SGHRS and CDR2 YFSETQ. V was clipped by 0 bases and J by 4 bases; unmatched bases: 8. The CDR3 has 16 amino acids. CDR3 coding DNA: TGCGCCAGCAGCTTGGGCGCGGGGGTCCTCCCAGATACGCAGTATTTT. Amino acid sequence: CASSLGAGVLPDTQYF.

V gene TRBV10-3 combines with J gene TRBJ2-3; weak D call: TRBD2 (7 bases). Germline loops: CDR1 ENHRY, CDR2 SYGVKD. The V and J ends lost 5 bases and 1 base respectively, with 13 bases between them. The CDR3 is 15 amino acids. In DNA, the CDR3 is TGTGCCATCAGTACAGGGAGGGGGGGCACAGATACGCAGTATTTT. Its protein is CAISTGRGGTDTQYF.

This chain joins TRBV6-6 and TRBJ2-3; 7 bases align to TRBD1. Germline CDR1 MNHNY, CDR2 SVGAGI (reference sequence). CDR3 length equals 15 residues. With 5 bases clipped from V and 2 bases from J, the junction kept 7 bases outside the gene matches. CDR3 nucleotide sequence: TGTGCCAGCAGTCCTTCGGGACAGAACACAGATACGCAGTATTTT. Protein product: CASSPSGQNTDTQYF.

Of note for this clone: Compared with germline, one end of the junction differs, possibly owing to a read error. The gene calls are TRBV7-2 and TRBJ2-1; D perhaps matches TRBD1 (5 bases). The CDR3 has 13 amino acids. Per the germline V gene, CDR1 is SGHTA and CDR2 is FQGNSA. CDR3 sequence (DNA): TGTGCCAGCAGCTGGGGCAGCTACGATGAGCAGTTCTTC. This translates into CASSWGSYDEQFF.

This chain joins TRBV29-1 and TRBJ2-1; D may be TRBD2 (6 bases). This CDR3 comprises 13 residues. Germline V lookup: CDR1 SQVTM, CDR2 ANQGSEA. With 3 bases removed from V and 0 bases from J, the gap between germline ends came to 6 bases. CDR3 sequence: CSVERDSYNEQFF. CDR3 nucleotides: TGCAGCGTTGAGCGGGACTCCTACAATGAGCAGTTCTTC.

This rearrangement joins TRBV19 to TRBJ1-2; D unclear. CDR1 is LNHDA, CDR2 SQIVND, per germline (reference sequence). Trimming pared 9 bases from V and 1 base from J, leaving 18 bases between. This CDR3 has 15 residues. The CDR3 sequence: CASTTGVGSNYGYTF. CDR3 nucleotides: TGTGCCAGCACCACTGGGGTGGGGAGTAACTATGGCTACACCTTC. The full variable domain, with the rest looked up from reference TRBV19 and TRBJ1-2, is DGGITQSPKYLFRKEGQNVTLSCEQNLNHDAMYWYRQDPGQGLRLIYYSQIVNDFQKGDIAEGYSVSREKKESFPLTVTSAQKNPTAFYLCASTTGVGSNYGYTFGSGTRLTVV.

The chain links TRBV4-1 to TRBJ1-2; D is uncertain. Trimming cost V 0 bases and J 3 bases, with 14 bases left between them. The CDR3 consists of 16 residues. Germline V CDR1 and CDR2: MGHRA, YSYEKL. The CDR3: CASSQDESPSYYGYTF. As DNA, the CDR3 is TGCGCCAGCAGCCAAGATGAAAGCCCAAGTTACTATGGCTACACCTTC.

J is TRBJ2-7 and V is TRBV2, with 11 bases identical to TRBD2. Germline values: CDR1 SNHLY, CDR2 FYNNEI. The CDR3 is made up of 14 amino acids. The V and J ends lost 7 bases and 5 bases, in that order; junction bases with no gene match: 7. As DNA, the CDR3 is TGTGCCAGCACCCCGACTAGCGGGGAAAACGAGCAGTACTTC. Protein: CASTPTSGENEQYF.

This clone was picked up a small number of times. The chain recombines TRBV12-5 with TRBJ1-5; D remains ambiguous. With 4 bases removed from V and 1 base from J, the gap between germline ends came to 8 bases. Per germline, CDR1 LGHNT and CDR2 FRNRAP. The CDR3 is 14 amino acids. The CDR3 coding sequence is TGTGCTAGTGGTTGGGCCGCCAGCAATCAGCCCCAGCATTTT. The encoded protein is CASGWAASNQPQHF.